This T cell receptor (beta chain) stems from a study of blood T cell repertoires in COVID-19. This clone has a handful of counts. Generated by immunoSEQ multiplex PCR, the TCRdb table keeps only in-frame clones and is missing some. The top ten hold roughly 4% of the sample, which has about 100,000 clones, roughly 82% seen once. V trimming: 0 bases; J trimming: 7 bases; junction bases outside the gene matches: 7. This CDR3 has 15 residues. In germline, CDR1 is SGDLS, CDR2 YYNGEE. The chain uses TRBV9 and TRBJ2-3; 8 positions match TRBD2. The clonotype comes from a human donor in a cohort sampled during active COVID-19. The sample was peripheral blood. CDR3 sequence: CASSVDPGGRNTQYF. The CDR3 DNA sequence: TGTGCCAGCAGCGTAGATCCGGGGGGGCGCAATACGCAGTATTTT.